One sample yielded the 14 T cell receptor beta chains listed below, sequenced in a study of neurological immune-mediated disorders. TCRdb analysed the 5' RACE reads with MiXCR anew, one entry per CDR3 protein. This sample has around 31,000 distinct CDR3 sequences, with about 3.8% found just once. Input material: CD4+ T cells from blood. These receptors originate from a middle-aged woman in good health.

In regard to this clonotype: The junction departs from the called germline gene at one end, perhaps through a read error. The chain couples TRBV20-1 to TRBJ1-1, with 7 bases fitting TRBD1. The germline gives CDR1 DFQATT, CDR2 SNEGSKA (reference sequence). The CDR3 has 15 residues. CDR3 loop: CSATRQGFMITETFF. CDR3 coding DNA: TGCAGTGCTACCCGACAGGGCTTTATGATCACTGAAACTTTCTTT.

This clonotype was found many times. This chain uses TRBV5-6 with TRBJ2-1; 7 nucleotides line up with TRBD2. V shed 4 bases, J shed 7 bases, and the junction held 14 bases outside the gene matches. CDR3 length: 16 residues. The V gene's germline CDR1 is SGHDT and CDR2 YYEEEE. The CDR3, as DNA: TGTGCCAGCAGCCCATCATATGCGGGAGTCGGGAATGAGCAGTTCTTC. Translation: CASSPSYAGVGNEQFF.

This clonotype has a count of ten or more. This chain joins TRBV20-1 and TRBJ2-1; a weak D match, TRBD1 (5 bases). Deletions cut 5 bases from V and 1 base from J, with 12 bases between. This CDR3 region has 14 residues. Germline lookup yields CDR1 DFQATT and CDR2 SNEGSKA (reference sequence). CDR3 nucleotide sequence: TGCAGTGCTGGGGCTTCTACTTCCTACAATGAGCAGTTCTTC. Its protein product is CSAGASTSYNEQFF.

This clonotype was seen many times. The chain joins TRBV28 to TRBJ2-5, with D possibly TRBD1 on 5 matching bases. From germline, CDR1 is MDHEN and CDR2 SYDVKM. This CDR3 is 14 amino acids long. V lost 3 bases, J lost 2 bases, and 10 bases lay in between. The CDR3 here is CASSLQGWQETQYF. CDR3 DNA: TGTGCCAGCAGTTTGCAGGGATGGCAAGAGACCCAGTACTTC.

This clonotype was seen at least ten times. The chain has TRBV10-2 and TRBJ2-5, with D perhaps TRBD1 (5 bases). The V end was cut by 6 bases, the J end by 3 bases, with 11 bases between. The CDR3 covers 13 residues. The V gene's germline CDR1 is WSHSY and CDR2 SAAADI. The CDR3 DNA reads as TGCGCCAGCAGAGCAGGGCGGAAAGAGACCCAGTACTTC. Translation: CASRAGRKETQYF.

The table lists this clonotype with many counts. The rearrangement links TRBV5-1 to TRBJ2-1, with D maybe TRBD1 (6 bases). Germline lookup yields CDR1 SGHRS and CDR2 YFSETQ. V was cut by 5 bases and J by 7 bases, with 22 bases left in between. The CDR3 totals 16 residues. The CDR3 nucleotides are TGCGCCAGCAGGCCTGTGGGGGCCCTTGGACTGAATGAGCAGTTCTTC. Translating gives CASRPVGALGLNEQFF.

This clonotype was counted ten times or more. This chain joins TRBV30 and TRBJ1-6; TRBD1 might be the D (5 bases). Germline CDR1 and CDR2: GTSNPN and SVGIG (reference sequence). The CDR3 sequence is 13 residues long. The ends were cut back, 3 bases at V and 5 bases at J, with 8 bases in the middle. CDR3 nucleotide sequence: TGTGCCTGGAGGGGGGGGAATAATTCACCCCTCCACTTT. Translated, it gives CAWRGGNNSPLHF.

The table lists this clonotype with many counts. The V and J genes are TRBV15 and TRBJ2-5; possible D gene TRBD1, 5 bases. CDR3 length: 14 amino acids. The V gene's germline CDR1 is LNHNV and CDR2 YYDKDF (reference sequence). V was shortened by 3 bases and J by 8 bases, with 16 bases between the two germline ends. This CDR3 is CATSRDPPQGTQYF. DNA of the CDR3: TGTGCCACCAGCAGGGACCCGCCCCAGGGAACCCAGTACTTC.

This clonotype was recorded at least ten times. This sequence joins TRBV20-1 and TRBJ2-7, with 9 nucleotides matching TRBD2. The germline gives CDR1 DFQATT, CDR2 SNEGSKA (reference sequence). V shed 0 bases and J 4 bases; nucleotides not matched to a gene: 13. This CDR3 contains 17 residues. The CDR3 reads CSARDPRVAGVSYEQYF. The CDR3 DNA reads TGCAGTGCTAGAGACCCCCGGGTAGCGGGAGTGTCATACGAGCAGTACTTC.

The chain uses TRBV4-1 and TRBJ2-1; TRBD1 agrees at 12 bases. Germline assignment: CDR1 MGHRA and CDR2 YSYEKL. The CDR3 runs to 16 residues. The J segment lost 5 bases and the V segment lost 4 bases, leaving 6 bases of the junction unmatched. The CDR3: CASSPRGQGAHNEQFF. CDR3 coding DNA: TGCGCCAGCAGCCCTCGGGGACAGGGGGCGCACAATGAGCAGTTCTTC.

There are many counts of this clonotype. The chain couples TRBV5-1 to TRBJ1-3, with a tentative D call TRBD1 (5 bases). CDR1 and CDR2 (germline): SGHRS, YFSETQ. This CDR3 spans 14 amino acids. The V gene lost 2 bases and the J gene lost 3 bases, with 9 bases spanning the gap. CDR3 loop: CASSLEGFGNTIYF. The CDR3, as DNA: TGCGCCAGCAGCTTAGAGGGGTTTGGAAACACCATATATTTT.

This clonotype occurred many times. CDR3 DNA sequence: TGTGCCAGCAGCCAAGAAAACAGCAGACAGTTCTTC. The encoded protein is CASSQENSRQFF. The chain employs TRBV3-1 and TRBJ2-1; D ambiguous. Trimming stripped 0 bases from V and 13 bases from J, with 10 bases between. The CDR3 loop spans 12 amino acids. CDR1 LGHDT and CDR2 YNNKEL come from the germline V gene (reference sequence).

The sample holds many counts of this clonotype. The rearrangement uses TRBV10-3 and TRBJ2-1, with 9 bases aligning to TRBD1. The V segment lost 11 bases and the J segment 6 bases; nucleotides outside the gene matches: 8. CDR1 ENHRY and CDR2 SYGVKD come from the germline V gene. The CDR3 totals 13 residues. The CDR3 is CAVRDRVLNEQFF. CDR3 nucleotides: TGTGCCGTCCGGGACAGGGTCCTCAATGAGCAGTTCTTC.

This clonotype was picked up many times. This chain uses TRBV28 with TRBJ2-1; the D gene could be TRBD1 or TRBD2 (5 bases each). The length of the CDR3 is 14 residues. V was trimmed by 6 bases and J by 3 bases, leaving 12 bases between them. Germline CDR1 and CDR2: MDHEN and SYDVKM. The CDR3 nucleotides are TGTGCCAGCAGAAGAGGGGTTCACTACAATGAGCAGTTCTTC. Its protein is CASRRGVHYNEQFF.